Shown below are 32 T cell receptor beta chains from a single sample sequenced in a study of CD8+ T cells in alopecia areata (dated by TCRdb to 2017 to 2018). Preparation of the library involved the immunoSEQ multiplex PCR assay. For TCR sequencing, RNA was extracted from every sample and reverse transcribed into cDNA to serve as template. The table comes from immuneACCESS by way of TCRdb, which keeps in-frame sequences with V and J called. Part of the clones is missing from these tables; in studies checked, under half for an unresolved V gene and the rest for unknown reasons. In this sample the table shows approximately 140,000 clones, around 87% of which occur a single time. The ten largest clones take up around 15% of the sample. The intended sense of this specimen's time point label: baseline before oral tofacitinib. The sequencing used CD8+ T cells sorted from blood, collected at week 0. These receptors were collected from a human donor with alopecia areata.

As DNA, the CDR3 is TGTGCCACCAGCAGAGATCGGTCGCCGTCGCCAGGGGGTGAGCAGTACTTC. This encodes CATSRDRSPSPGGEQYF. The rearrangement links TRBV15 to TRBJ2-7; 7 nucleotides match TRBD1. The CDR3 length is 17 residues. The V gene end was trimmed by 0 bases and the J gene end by 7 bases; junction bases not matched to a gene: 15. Germline assignment: CDR1 LNHNV and CDR2 YYDKDF (reference sequence).

The V call is TRBV11-1, the J call TRBJ2-1; 8 bases line up with TRBD2. V shed 3 bases, J shed 4 bases, and the junction held 8 bases outside the gene matches. The CDR3 covers 16 residues. Per the germline V gene, CDR1 is SGHAT and CDR2 is FQDESV (reference sequence). The CDR3 DNA reads TGTGCCAGCAGCTTTCTTAGGACTAGCCCATACAATGAGCAGTTCTTC. Residues: CASSFLRTSPYNEQFF.

This chain connects TRBV5-1 to TRBJ1-1, with D possibly matching TRBD1 (5 bases). This CDR3 has 19 amino acids. The ends were cut back, 1 base at V and 6 bases at J, with 28 bases in the middle. Germline V gene data show CDR1 as SGHRS and CDR2 as YFSETQ. CDR3 DNA sequence: TGCGCCAGCAGCTTGTCAGGACATATAAATGAAACGATCCCCGCTGAAGCTTTCTTT. As protein: CASSLSGHINETIPAEAFF.

DNA for the CDR3: TGTGCCAGCAGTTATATTAAGAGCTCCTACAATGAGCAGTTCTTC. Translation gives CASSYIKSSYNEQFF. V is TRBV6-5 and J is TRBJ2-1, with D unresolved. Between the trimmed V and J ends, which lost 3 bases and 0 bases, there was a span of 9 bases. Germline V gene sequence: CDR1 MNHEY, CDR2 SVGAGI. The CDR3 loop spans 15 amino acids.

This clone was seen a few times. The genes are TRBV29-1 and TRBJ2-1; no clear D gene. In germline, CDR1 is SQVTM, CDR2 ANQGSEA. Trimming removed 3 bases at V and 9 bases at J, with 12 bases between. CDR3 size: 12 residues. CDR3 sequence: CSVEGRFFEQFF. CDR3 nucleotide sequence: TGCAGCGTTGAGGGTAGATTTTTTGAGCAGTTCTTC.

This chain links TRBV11-2 with TRBJ1-1, with D possibly being TRBD1 (6 bases). V gave up 0 bases and J gave up 0 bases, with 17 bases separating them. Germline V gene lookup returns CDR1 SGHAT and CDR2 FQNNGV. This CDR3 has 18 residues. The CDR3 loop reads CASSLDLWGQLMNTEAFF. In DNA form, the CDR3 reads TGTGCCAGCAGCTTAGATCTCTGGGGGCAACTAATGAACACTGAAGCTTTCTTT.

The chain's CDR3 is CASSWPGTDPSEQYF. The CDR3 nucleotides read TGTGCCAGCAGCTGGCCCGGGACGGACCCCTCCGAGCAGTACTTC. The rearrangement joins TRBV7-9 to TRBJ2-7, with D perhaps assigned TRBD1 or TRBD2 (5 bases each). The CDR3 covers 15 residues. V was cut by 4 bases and J by 6 bases, with 19 bases left in between. Germline CDR1 SEHNR, CDR2 FQNEAQ (reference sequence). Based on the CDR3 plus reference TRBV7-9 and TRBJ2-7, the full variable domain is DTGVSQNPRHKITKRGQNVTFRCDPISEHNRLYWYRQTLGQGPEFLTYFQNEAQLEKSRLLSDRFSAERPKGSFSTLEIQRTEQGDSAMYLCASSWPGTDPSEQYFGPGTRLTVT.

The chain uses TRBV29-1 and TRBJ1-4; possibly TRBD1 for D (5 bases). Trimming took 6 bases from V and 4 from J, leaving 12 bases between them. The CDR3 totals 13 residues. From germline, CDR1 is SQVTM and CDR2 ANQGSEA. Here the CDR3 DNA reads TGCAGCGTCGGGACGGACGATAATGAAAAACTGTTTTTT. This codes for CSVGTDDNEKLFF.

This CDR3 is CASSLGRINEQFF. CDR3 DNA: TGTGCCAGCAGCTTAGGGAGGATCAATGAGCAGTTCTTC. The V call is TRBV7-9, the J call TRBJ2-1; D perhaps matches TRBD2 (5 bases). The CDR3 loop spans 13 amino acids. Germline V gives CDR1 SEHNR, CDR2 FQNEAQ (reference sequence). V lost 1 base to trimming and J lost 6 bases, with 7 bases between them.

The chain uses TRBV5-1 and TRBJ2-7, with 10 positions matching TRBD2. Germline values: CDR1 SGHRS, CDR2 YFSETQ. The ends lost 4 bases at V and 5 bases at J; junction bases unmatched: 6. This CDR3 has 14 residues. DNA of the CDR3: TGCGCCAGCAGCCCTCTTGGGACTAGCGACGAGCAGTACTTC. Amino acid sequence: CASSPLGTSDEQYF.

The DNA for the CDR3 is TGTGCCAGCAGCGTAGCGCGGACAGCGAACACCGGGGAGCTGTTTTTT. It translates to CASSVARTANTGELFF. The chain links TRBV9 to TRBJ2-2; D possibly corresponds to TRBD1 (6 bases). The germline V gene has CDR1 SGDLS and CDR2 YYNGEE. Trimming left V 0 bases short and J 0 bases short, with 9 bases between. CDR3 length: 16 residues.

The rearrangement joins TRBV7-2 to TRBJ2-7; 8 positions agree with TRBD1. Germline CDR1 is SGHTA and CDR2 is FQGNSA. This CDR3 is built from 16 residues. V gave up 5 bases and J gave up 3 bases; unmatched junction bases: 12. The CDR3 region is CASSPSTGVILYEQYF. CDR3 nucleotides: TGTGCCAGCAGCCCATCGACAGGGGTAATTCTCTACGAGCAGTACTTC.

The sample holds one count of this clone. The chain combines TRBV19 with TRBJ1-1; TRBD1 agrees at 8 bases. The junction had 4 bases not matched to a gene; V was cut back by 8 bases and J by 8 bases. Germline V CDR1 and CDR2: LNHDA, SQIVND (reference sequence). This CDR3 is built from 11 residues. CDR3 DNA sequence: TGTGCCAGTGGACGGGACAGGGAAGCTTTCTTT. Translated: CASGRDREAFF.

The rearrangement uses TRBV2 and TRBJ2-1; 9 nucleotides match TRBD2. With V trimmed by 6 bases and J by 2 bases, 8 bases remained unmatched. The CDR3 contains 16 residues. The germline gives CDR1 SNHLY, CDR2 FYNNEI. As DNA, the CDR3 is TGTGCCAGCAGCGCGCGACTAGCGGATACCTACAATGAGCAGTTCTTC. This gives the protein CASSARLADTYNEQFF.

The chain employs TRBV7-9 and TRBJ2-2; D not certain. Trimming took off 6 bases at V and 4 bases at J, with 18 bases between the two ends. The CDR3 runs 16 residues. The germline gives CDR1 SEHNR, CDR2 FQNEAQ (reference sequence). The CDR3, as DNA: TGTGCCAGCAGTCCACCCCAGGAACGGAGCACCGGGGAGCTGTTTTTT. Translation gives CASSPPQERSTGELFF.

The chain recombines TRBV9 with TRBJ2-2; D remains ambiguous. The V and J ends lost 1 base and 5 bases respectively, with 6 bases between them. Germline CDR1 SGDLS, CDR2 YYNGEE. CDR3 length equals 13 residues. CDR3 loop: CASSVFDTGELFF. CDR3 bases: TGTGCCAGCAGCGTATTTGATACCGGGGAGCTGTTTTTT.

The chain employs TRBV7-8 and TRBJ2-7; 8 nucleotides match TRBD1. Germline V gene data show CDR1 as SGHVS and CDR2 as FQNEAQ. The V gene end was trimmed by 2 bases and the J gene end by 3 bases; junction bases not matched to a gene: 6. This CDR3 is 15 amino acids long. The CDR3 region is CASSLRWDRNYEQYF. The DNA for the CDR3 is TGTGCCAGCAGCTTAAGGTGGGACAGGAACTACGAGCAGTACTTC.

Details on this clone: Other DNA sequences from this sample encode an identical CDR3 as well. V usage is TRBV7-9 and J usage is TRBJ2-7; D gene ambiguous. V lost 2 bases and J 5 bases, leaving 4 bases between the germline ends. CDR1 is SEHNR, CDR2 FQNEAQ, per germline (reference sequence). The CDR3 is made up of 11 amino acids. The CDR3 sequence: CASSLRDEQYF. The DNA of the CDR3 is TGTGCCAGCAGCTTACGGGACGAGCAGTACTTC. Using reference TRBV7-9 and TRBJ2-7 for the parts outside the CDR3, the full variable domain is DTGVSQNPRHKITKRGQNVTFRCDPISEHNRLYWYRQTLGQGPEFLTYFQNEAQLEKSRLLSDRFSAERPKGSFSTLEIQRTEQGDSAMYLCASSLRDEQYFGPGTRLTVT.

The chain is built from TRBV27 and TRBJ1-1; TRBD1 agrees at 7 bases. The CDR3 has 13 amino acids. The V segment lost 1 base and the J segment 6 bases; nucleotides outside the gene matches: 2. CDR1 MNHEY and CDR2 SMNVEV come from the germline V gene (reference sequence). The CDR3 is CASSLFTGAEAFF. In DNA, the CDR3 is TGTGCCAGCAGTTTATTCACAGGGGCTGAAGCTTTCTTT.

Concerning this clone itself: The limits of the CDR3 on the DNA are not certain, so only TCRdb's listed CDR3 is given. The chain combines TRBV7-9 with TRBJ2-7. The CDR3 spans 11 residues, counting both ends. Germline CDR1 reads SEHNR; CDR2 reads FQNEAQ (reference sequence). The CDR3 reads CASSLSWEQYF.

The V and J genes are TRBV6-5 and TRBJ2-1; D remains ambiguous. Per the germline V gene, CDR1 is MNHEY and CDR2 is SVGAGI. The CDR3 has 14 residues. V gave up 0 bases and J gave up 5 bases, with 8 bases separating them. CDR3 sequence reads: CASSYSPRNNEQFF. The CDR3 region has the DNA TGTGCCAGCAGTTACTCTCCCAGGAACAATGAGCAGTTCTTC.

The chain recombines TRBV29-1 with TRBJ2-2, with no clear D. The CDR3 spans 16 residues. The germline CDR1 and CDR2 sequences are SQVTM and ANQGSEA. Between the trimmed V and J ends, which lost 3 bases and 3 bases, there was a span of 17 bases. CDR3 nucleotides: TGCAGCGTTGATGGTGGGAACGGTGGCGACACCGGGGAGCTGTTTTTT. It translates to CSVDGGNGGDTGELFF.

The rearrangement links TRBV2 to TRBJ1-1; tentative D call: TRBD1 (5 bases). Germline lookup yields CDR1 SNHLY and CDR2 FYNNEI. The CDR3 length is 12 residues. The V end was cut by 8 bases, the J end by 4 bases, with 11 bases between. The CDR3 loop reads CASLGGSTEAFF. CDR3 nucleotides: TGTGCCAGCCTCGGGGGGTCCACTGAAGCTTTCTTT.

The chain employs TRBV29-1 and TRBJ2-7, with D tentatively TRBD1 or TRBD2 (5 bases each). The V gene's germline CDR1 is SQVTM and CDR2 ANQGSEA. Trimming cost V 7 bases and J 5 bases, with 21 bases left between them. There are 14 residues in the CDR3. The CDR3 DNA reads as TGCAGCGCTTCCCCCCTTGGGGGAATAAACGAGCAGTACTTC. As protein: CSASPLGGINEQYF.

The chain combines TRBV29-1 with TRBJ2-7; maybe TRBD2 (7 bases). Looked up from germline, CDR1 is SQVTM and CDR2 is ANQGSEA. The V gene lost 2 bases and the J gene lost 3 bases, with 14 bases spanning the gap. The CDR3 sequence is 14 residues long. The CDR3 DNA is TGCAGCGTTGAACTCCCGGGGGGCGGCTACGAGCAGTACTTC. This gives the protein CSVELPGGGYEQYF.

This rearrangement joins TRBV7-9 to TRBJ2-1; no clear D gene. The CDR3 covers 17 residues. Trimming cost V 1 base and J 8 bases, with 21 bases left between them. Germline lookup yields CDR1 SEHNR and CDR2 FQNEAQ (reference sequence). The CDR3 reads CASSLVSSGGYKDEQFF. The CDR3 DNA sequence: TGTGCCAGCAGCTTAGTTAGTTCGGGTGGCTATAAGGATGAGCAGTTCTTC. Complete variable domain (other parts from reference TRBV7-9 and TRBJ2-1): DTGVSQNPRHKITKRGQNVTFRCDPISEHNRLYWYRQTLGQGPEFLTYFQNEAQLEKSRLLSDRFSAERPKGSFSTLEIQRTEQGDSAMYLCASSLVSSGGYKDEQFFGPGTRLTVL.

The V gene is TRBV7-9, the J gene TRBJ1-1, with D possibly being TRBD1 (6 bases). Between the trimmed V and J ends, which lost 6 bases and 3 bases, there was a span of 11 bases. Germline assignment: CDR1 SEHNR and CDR2 FQNEAQ (reference sequence). The CDR3 extends over 13 amino acids. The CDR3 bases are TGTGCCAGCAGATTTAACAGGGACACTGAAGCTTTCTTT. Translated: CASRFNRDTEAFF.

The rearrangement joins TRBV27 to TRBJ2-1, with a weak D call TRBD2 (7 bases). CDR1 is MNHEY and CDR2 is SMNVEV in the germline V gene (reference sequence). This CDR3 has 17 amino acids. V lost 4 bases and J lost 4, with 20 bases in between. The DNA of the CDR3 is TGTGCCAGCAGTTCCCCTTTGGGGGGGGCGGTGTACAATGAGCAGTTCTTC. This translates into CASSSPLGGAVYNEQFF.

The chain joins TRBV9 to TRBJ2-3; 11 nucleotides match TRBD2. V was pared by 4 bases and J by 4 bases, with 8 bases of the junction left unmatched. Germline values: CDR1 SGDLS, CDR2 YYNGEE. The CDR3 has 16 residues. The CDR3 DNA follows: TGTGCCAGCAGCATTAGCGGGGGGGCGGAGGCAGATACGCAGTATTTT. Its protein is CASSISGGAEADTQYF.

The V call is TRBV25-1, the J call TRBJ2-2; possible D gene TRBD2, 5 bases. Germline CDR1 reads MGHDK; CDR2 reads SYGVNS. Deletions cut 6 bases from V and 6 bases from J, with 8 bases between. The CDR3 has 12 residues. The CDR3: CASRTGSGELFF. The CDR3, as DNA: TGTGCCAGCAGAACGGGATCCGGGGAGCTGTTTTTT.

The chain recombines TRBV11-1 with TRBJ2-5; D gene ambiguous. Germline V gene data show CDR1 as SGHAT and CDR2 as FQDESV (reference sequence). This CDR3 is built from 16 residues. V was clipped by 0 bases and J by 0 bases, with 11 bases between them. The chain's CDR3 is CASSLALIADQETQYF. CDR3 DNA sequence: TGTGCCAGCAGCTTAGCGCTAATCGCGGACCAAGAGACCCAGTACTTC.

V is TRBV30 and J is TRBJ1-4; D not certain. The germline V gene has CDR1 GTSNPN and CDR2 SVGIG (reference sequence). The CDR3 covers 12 residues. V was shortened by 3 bases and J by 3 bases, with 5 bases between the two germline ends. As DNA, the CDR3 is TGTGCCTGGAGCGAATCTAATGAAAAACTGTTTTTT. This sequence encodes CAWSESNEKLFF.